This TCR beta chain comes out of a study of OX40 agonist ivuxolimab in advanced cancers. The germline V gene has CDR1 SGHRS and CDR2 YFSETQ. This CDR3 region has 15 residues. Trimming at V came to 7 bases and at J to 4 bases, leaving 11 bases not matched to a gene. The assay was immunoSEQ multiplex PCR, and TCRdb's table has in-frame clones only and misses some. The table has tens of thousands of clones, roughly nine tenths seen once; the top ten hold under 0.75%. The chain links TRBV5-1 to TRBJ2-3, with 8 nucleotides matching TRBD2. This material consisted of CD4+ or CD8+ T cells sorted from blood, taken in a trial of the OX40 agonist ivuxolimab. The TCR originated in an adult with an advanced solid tumor such as melanoma, head and neck, liver or kidney cancer. The DNA of the CDR3 is TGCGCCAGCGACCACGGACCGGGAGGGGCAGATACGCAGTATTTT. This sequence encodes CASDHGPGGADTQYF.